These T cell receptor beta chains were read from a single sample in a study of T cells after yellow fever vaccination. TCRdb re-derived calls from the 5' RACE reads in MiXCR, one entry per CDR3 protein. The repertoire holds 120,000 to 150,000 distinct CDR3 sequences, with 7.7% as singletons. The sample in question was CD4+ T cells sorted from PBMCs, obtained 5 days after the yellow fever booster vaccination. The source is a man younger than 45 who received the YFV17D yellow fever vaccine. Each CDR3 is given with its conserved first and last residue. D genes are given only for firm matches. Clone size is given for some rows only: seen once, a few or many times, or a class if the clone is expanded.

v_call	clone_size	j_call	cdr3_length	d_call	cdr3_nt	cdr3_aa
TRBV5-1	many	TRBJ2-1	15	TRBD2	TGTGCCAGCAGTTTGGGTAGCGGGAGCTACAATGAGCAGTTCTTC	CASSLGSGSYNEQFF
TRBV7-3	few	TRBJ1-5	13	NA	TGTGCCAGCAGCTCCAGACCGGATCAGCCCCAGCATTTT	CASSSRPDQPQHF
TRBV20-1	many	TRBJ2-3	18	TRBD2	TGCAGTGCTAGTGGTGTCGGTCCTGGCGGGGGGAGCACAGATACGCAGTATTTT	CSASGVGPGGGSTDTQYF
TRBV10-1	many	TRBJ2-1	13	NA	TGCGCCAGCAGTCTGGCTGGAGGGCATGAGCAGTTCTTC	CASSLAGGHEQFF
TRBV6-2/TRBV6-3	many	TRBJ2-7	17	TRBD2	TGTGCCAGCAGTCTTGGGACTAGCGGGAGGCAGACCTACGAGCAGTACTTC	CASSLGTSGRQTYEQYF
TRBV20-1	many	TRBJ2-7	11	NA	TGCAGTGCTAGATCGGACCGCGAGCAGTACTTC	CSARSDREQYF
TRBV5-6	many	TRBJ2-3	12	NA	TGTGCCAGCAGGCTACGGGGCGGGACGCAGTATTTT	CASRLRGGTQYF
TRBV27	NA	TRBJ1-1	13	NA	TGTGCCAGAAGTCTTACGGGCGACACTGAAGCTTTCTTT	CARSLTGDTEAFF
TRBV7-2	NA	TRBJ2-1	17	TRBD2	TGTGCCAGCAGCCCCTCCGGGACTAGCGGGAAATCCGGGGAGCGGTTCTTC	CASSPSGTSGKSGERFF
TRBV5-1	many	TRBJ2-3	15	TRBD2	TGCGCCAGCAGCTCTGCGGGAGAGGGGTTGGGTACGCAGTATTTT	CASSSAGEGLGTQYF
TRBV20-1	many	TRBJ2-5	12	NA	TGCAGTGCTAGAGGGGCCGAAGAGACCCAGTACTTC	CSARGAEETQYF
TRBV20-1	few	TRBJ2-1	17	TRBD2	TGCTGTGCTGTGAGCGGGCTAGCGGAACATTCCTACAATGAGCAGTTCTTC	CCAVSGLAEHSYNEQFF
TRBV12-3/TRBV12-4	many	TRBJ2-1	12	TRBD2	TGTGCCAGCAGCGCCCTAGCGGGAGAGCAGTTCTTC	CASSALAGEQFF
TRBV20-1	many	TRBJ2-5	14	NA	TGCAGTGCTAGTGCCCAGGGTGGGGAAGAGACCCAGTACTTC	CSASAQGGEETQYF
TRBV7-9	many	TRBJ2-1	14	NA	TGTGCCAGCAGCTTAGACAGGGTATGGAATGAGCAGTTCTTC	CASSLDRVWNEQFF
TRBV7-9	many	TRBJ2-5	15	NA	TGTGCCAGCAGCTTAGCGTTAGGAGTTGGCGAGACCCAGTACTTC	CASSLALGVGETQYF
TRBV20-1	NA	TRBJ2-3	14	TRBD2	TGCAGTGCTAGGGGACTAGCGAGCAGAGATACGCAGTATTTT	CSARGLASRDTQYF
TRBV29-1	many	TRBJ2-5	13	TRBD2	TGCAGCGTTGAGGGACTAGCGAAGGAGACCCAGTACTTC	CSVEGLAKETQYF
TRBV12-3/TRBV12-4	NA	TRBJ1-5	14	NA	TGTGCCAGCAGTAATGAGCTTCTTTATCAGCCCCAGCATTTT	CASSNELLYQPQHF
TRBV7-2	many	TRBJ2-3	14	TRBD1	TGTGCCAGCAGCCGGACAGGCTACACAGATACGCAGTATTTT	CASSRTGYTDTQYF
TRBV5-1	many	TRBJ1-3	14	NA	TGCGCCAGCAGCTCAGGGGATTCTGGAAACACCATATATTTT	CASSSGDSGNTIYF
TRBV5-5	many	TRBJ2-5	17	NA	TGTGCCAGCAGCGCCAGGACAGCTAGAGAACATAGAGAGACCCAGTACTTC	CASSARTAREHRETQYF
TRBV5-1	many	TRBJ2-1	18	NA	TGCGCCAGCAGCTTGGGGATAGCCGGTGTGGGCTCCTACAATGAGCAGTTCTTC	CASSLGIAGVGSYNEQFF
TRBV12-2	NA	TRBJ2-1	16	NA	TGTGCAAGTCGCTTCACTAGCAAGGTCTCCTACAATGAGCAGTTCTTC	CASRFTSKVSYNEQFF
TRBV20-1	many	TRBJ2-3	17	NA	TGCAGTGCCACTAACCCCCAACTAGCGACTAGGGGGGATACGCAGTATTTT	CSATNPQLATRGDTQYF
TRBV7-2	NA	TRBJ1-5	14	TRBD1	TGTGCCAGCAACGATGGGACAGGGTCTCAGCCCCAGCATTTT	CASNDGTGSQPQHF
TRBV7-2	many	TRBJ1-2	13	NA	TGTGCCAGCAGCTTACCGGGGACCTATGGCTACACCTTC	CASSLPGTYGYTF
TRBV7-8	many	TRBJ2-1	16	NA	TGTGCCAGCAGCTCCCGGACTCCAAGCTCCTACAATGAGCAGTTCTTC	CASSSRTPSSYNEQFF
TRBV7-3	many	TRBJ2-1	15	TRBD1	TGTGCCAGCAGCCCTGGGGGACAGAGTTACAATGAGCAGTTCTTC	CASSPGGQSYNEQFF
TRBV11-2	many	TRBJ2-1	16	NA	TGTGCCAGCAGCCCGGCGTTTAGCGGCCGACTTAATGAGCAGTTCTTC	CASSPAFSGRLNEQFF
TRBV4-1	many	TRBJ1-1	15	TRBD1	TGCGCCAGCAGCCAAGTGGGCAGGGGGCTGGCCGAAGCTTTCTTT	CASSQVGRGLAEAFF
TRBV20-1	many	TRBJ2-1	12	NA	TGCAGTGCCTCTCCCCTAGGCGATGAGCAGTTCTTC	CSASPLGDEQFF
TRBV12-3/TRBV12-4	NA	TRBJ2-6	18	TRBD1	TGTGCCTGCAGTTTAGGACGCACAGGGGTAACTGGGGCCAACGTCCTGACTTTC	CACSLGRTGVTGANVLTF
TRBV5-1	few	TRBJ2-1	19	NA	TGCGCCAGCAGCTTGGTTTCTTCGTATCGGGGGAACGCCTACAATGAGCAGTTCTTC	CASSLVSSYRGNAYNEQFF
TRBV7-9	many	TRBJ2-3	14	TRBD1	TGTGCCAGCAACCTTATCAGGGGGACAGATACGCAGTATTTT	CASNLIRGTDTQYF
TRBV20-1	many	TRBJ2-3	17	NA	TGCAGTGCTAGAGATTCAAAACGACAGGCAGGCACAGATACGCAGTATTTT	CSARDSKRQAGTDTQYF
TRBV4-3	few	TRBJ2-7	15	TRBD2	TGCGCCAGCAGCCAGACAGCGGGAGGGCCCTGGGAGCAGTACTTC	CASSQTAGGPWEQYF
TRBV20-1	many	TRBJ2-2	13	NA	TGCAGTGCTCAGAAGGGAGTTACCGGGGAGCTGTTTTTT	CSAQKGVTGELFF
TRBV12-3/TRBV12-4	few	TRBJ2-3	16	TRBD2	TGTGCCAGCAGTTTAATGGGCGGGAGTGCCACAGATACGCAGTATTTT	CASSLMGGSATDTQYF
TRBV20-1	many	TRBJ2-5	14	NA	TGCAGTGCTAGAGAAGGGGGGACAATCGGGACCCAGTACTTC	CSAREGGTIGTQYF
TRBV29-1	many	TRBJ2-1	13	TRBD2	TGCAGCGTTGTGAGCGGGGCCGTGGATGAGCAGTTCTTC	CSVVSGAVDEQFF
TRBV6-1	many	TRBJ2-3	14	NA	TGTGCCAGCAGTGAAGACCTAGTGTTAGATACGCAGTATTTT	CASSEDLVLDTQYF
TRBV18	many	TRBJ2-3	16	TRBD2	TGTGCCAGCTCACCACAGGGACTAGCGGGTGAAGATACGCAGTATTTT	CASSPQGLAGEDTQYF
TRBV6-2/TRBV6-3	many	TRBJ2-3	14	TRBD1	TGTGCCAGCGCGAGGGACAGGGGAACAGATACGCAGTATTTT	CASARDRGTDTQYF
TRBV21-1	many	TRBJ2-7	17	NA	TGTGCCAGCAGCAGGCTCCCAGGTTGCGGGAAAGCTTACGAGCAGTACTTC	CASSRLPGCGKAYEQYF
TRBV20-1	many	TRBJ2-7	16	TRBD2	TGCAGTGCTCATGCGGGCAGCGGGAGGGCCGTCTACGAGCAGTACTTC	CSAHAGSGRAVYEQYF
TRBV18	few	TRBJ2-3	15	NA	TGTGCCAGCTCACCAGATGGACTAAGCACAGATACGCAGTATTTT	CASSPDGLSTDTQYF
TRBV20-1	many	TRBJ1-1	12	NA	TGCAGTGCTAGTCGGGGTCGTACTGAAGCTTTCTTT	CSASRGRTEAFF
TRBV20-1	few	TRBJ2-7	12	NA	TGCAGCGCTGACGGCGATAGGTACGAGCAGTACTTC	CSADGDRYEQYF
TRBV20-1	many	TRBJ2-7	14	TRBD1	TGCAGTGCTGCCGACAGGGGGAAAGGGTACGAGCAGTACTTC	CSAADRGKGYEQYF
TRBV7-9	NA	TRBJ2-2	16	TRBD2	TGTGCCAGCAGCCCCCTAGATAGCGGGATCACCGGGGAGCTGTTTTTT	CASSPLDSGITGELFF
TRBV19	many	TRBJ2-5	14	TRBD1	TGTGCCAGTAGTACAAGGGACAGCCAAGAGACCCAGTACTTC	CASSTRDSQETQYF
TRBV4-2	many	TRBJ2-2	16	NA	TGTGCCAGCAGCCAAGAGGCGGGAATCCAGGGCGGGGAGCTGTTTTTT	CASSQEAGIQGGELFF
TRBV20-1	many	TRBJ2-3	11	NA	TGCAGTGCTAGAGTCAAAGATACGCAGTATTTT	CSARVKDTQYF
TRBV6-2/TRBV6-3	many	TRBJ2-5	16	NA	TGTGCCAGCAGTTACTTCACACACACAAAACAAGAGACCCAGTACTTC	CASSYFTHTKQETQYF
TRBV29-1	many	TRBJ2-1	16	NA	TGCAGCGTTGAACCTGGCGACAGCTCAACCTACAATGAGCAGTTCTTC	CSVEPGDSSTYNEQFF
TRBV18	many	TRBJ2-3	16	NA	TGTGCCAGCTCACCATGGGGGGCTGATGGCACAGATACGCAGTATTTT	CASSPWGADGTDTQYF